This is a list of T cell receptor beta chains from one sample in a study of cytomegalovirus exposure and HLA in healthy donors. Sequencing used immunoSEQ multiplex PCR; TCRdb keeps in-frame clones, though not all of them. The sample records roughly 120,000 clones, less than 65% being singletons. The sample comprised PBMCs. The source is a man in his forties or fifties in good health and CMV-seropositive. The CDR3 runs from the conserved cysteine through the conserved F or W. Fields, in order: V gene, clone size, J gene, D gene, CDR3 DNA, CDR3 protein. D genes are given only for firm matches. Size is stated for part of the rows, as once, few or many counts, or as a class when the clone is expanded.

v_call: TRBV5-4; clone_size: -; j_call: TRBJ2-3; d_call: TRBD2; cdr3_nt: TGTGCCAGCAGGGGACTAGCGGGGGGCTCCAGCACAGATACGCAGTATTTT; cdr3_aa: CASRGLAGGSSTDTQYF
v_call: TRBV5-3; clone_size: once; j_call: TRBJ2-7; d_call: TRBD1; cdr3_nt: TGTGCCAGAAGCCCGACAGGGTCCTACGAGCAGTACTTC; cdr3_aa: CARSPTGSYEQYF
v_call: TRBV6-5; clone_size: -; j_call: TRBJ2-2; d_call: TRBD1; cdr3_nt: TGTGCCAGCAGTTACGAGACAGGGATCTCCGGGGAGCTGTTTTTT; cdr3_aa: CASSYETGISGELFF
v_call: TRBV5-1; clone_size: -; j_call: TRBJ1-2; d_call: -; cdr3_nt: TGCGCCAGCAGCTTGTTACAGGGCGACTATGGCTACACCTTC; cdr3_aa: CASSLLQGDYGYTF
v_call: TRBV11-2; clone_size: few; j_call: TRBJ1-2; d_call: -; cdr3_nt: TGTGCCAGCAGCCATTACAGGAGAACCGATAACTATGGCTACACCTTC; cdr3_aa: CASSHYRRTDNYGYTF
v_call: TRBV18; clone_size: once; j_call: TRBJ2-5; d_call: -; cdr3_nt: TGTGCCAGCTCACCACTATCCGGGGTTGGGGAGACCCAGTACTTC; cdr3_aa: CASSPLSGVGETQYF
v_call: TRBV6-5; clone_size: few; j_call: TRBJ1-3; d_call: -; cdr3_nt: TGTGCCAGCAGTTACTCGGGACAAGGAAACACCATATATTTT; cdr3_aa: CASSYSGQGNTIYF
v_call: TRBV28; clone_size: -; j_call: TRBJ2-7; d_call: TRBD2; cdr3_nt: TGTGCCAGCAGTTTAGGACTAGCGGCCACCTACGAGCAGTACTTC; cdr3_aa: CASSLGLAATYEQYF
v_call: TRBV5-5; clone_size: -; j_call: TRBJ2-2; d_call: -; cdr3_nt: TGTGCCAGCAGCGGACTCCAAGGACGGGGAGGTGGGGAGCTGTTTTTT; cdr3_aa: CASSGLQGRGGGELFF
v_call: TRBV28; clone_size: few; j_call: TRBJ2-5; d_call: -; cdr3_nt: TGTGCCAGCAGCCGATCCCAGGGGCGAGAGACCCAGTACTTC; cdr3_aa: CASSRSQGRETQYF
v_call: TRBV6-1; clone_size: -; j_call: TRBJ2-5; d_call: -; cdr3_nt: TGTGCCAGCAGTGCCCAGGGACAAGAGACCCAGTACTTC; cdr3_aa: CASSAQGQETQYF
v_call: TRBV4-1; clone_size: few; j_call: TRBJ2-5; d_call: -; cdr3_nt: TGCGCCAGCAGCCAAGATGGGGGGGCCGGCCAAGAGACCCAGTACTTC; cdr3_aa: CASSQDGGAGQETQYF
v_call: TRBV4-2; clone_size: few; j_call: TRBJ2-1; d_call: TRBD2; cdr3_nt: TGTGCCAGCAGCCAAGATGGGACTAGCGGCTACAATGAGCAGTTCTTC; cdr3_aa: CASSQDGTSGYNEQFF
v_call: TRBV9; clone_size: -; j_call: TRBJ2-1; d_call: -; cdr3_nt: TGTGCCAGCAGCACATTACAGGTGGTAACCTACAATGAGCAGTTCTTC; cdr3_aa: CASSTLQVVTYNEQFF
v_call: TRBV6-1; clone_size: once; j_call: TRBJ2-3; d_call: -; cdr3_nt: TGTGCCAGCAGTGAACGCGCGGGGAGGTCAGATACGCAGTATTTT; cdr3_aa: CASSERAGRSDTQYF
v_call: TRBV11-2; clone_size: once; j_call: TRBJ2-5; d_call: -; cdr3_nt: TGTGCCAGCAGCCCGGGATGGCAAGAGACCCAGTACTTC; cdr3_aa: CASSPGWQETQYF
v_call: TRBV2; clone_size: -; j_call: TRBJ1-6; d_call: -; cdr3_nt: TGTGCCAGCGGATTACAGGGAGGGAATTCACCCCTCCACTTT; cdr3_aa: CASGLQGGNSPLHF
v_call: TRBV14; clone_size: -; j_call: TRBJ1-1; d_call: TRBD1; cdr3_nt: TGTGCCAGCAGCCAAGACCCGGCTAAGCTTTTGGACAGGGTTCGGGAAAACACTGAAGCTTTCTTT; cdr3_aa: CASSQDPAKLLDRVRENTEAFF
v_call: TRBV7-9; clone_size: -; j_call: TRBJ1-3; d_call: -; cdr3_nt: TGTGCCAGCTTCGAGCCGCGGAGCTCTGGAAACACCATATATTTT; cdr3_aa: CASFEPRSSGNTIYF
v_call: TRBV5-4; clone_size: -; j_call: TRBJ1-2; d_call: -; cdr3_nt: TGTGCCAGCAGCTTGGTTGGGGCTAAGGGCTACACCTTC; cdr3_aa: CASSLVGAKGYTF
v_call: TRBV6-1; clone_size: -; j_call: TRBJ1-4; d_call: -; cdr3_nt: TGTGCCAGCAGTGAATTTGGGACAAGGAATGAAAAACTGTTTTTT; cdr3_aa: CASSEFGTRNEKLFF
v_call: TRBV5-1; clone_size: few; j_call: TRBJ2-7; d_call: -; cdr3_nt: TGCGCCAGCAGCTTGGATACAGAATATTCCTACGAGCAGTACTTC; cdr3_aa: CASSLDTEYSYEQYF
v_call: TRBV6-5; clone_size: -; j_call: TRBJ1-2; d_call: -; cdr3_nt: TGTGCCAGCAGTTACTCAGAACAGGTCTATGGCTACACCTTC; cdr3_aa: CASSYSEQVYGYTF
v_call: TRBV28; clone_size: -; j_call: TRBJ2-3; d_call: -; cdr3_nt: TGTGCCAGCAGTCCGTCATCTCTACCATCCACAGATACGCAGTATTTT; cdr3_aa: CASSPSSLPSTDTQYF
v_call: TRBV19; clone_size: -; j_call: TRBJ2-1; d_call: -; cdr3_nt: TGTGCCAGTAGTATAGTTTCTGGCGGGACGAATGAGCAGTTCTTC; cdr3_aa: CASSIVSGGTNEQFF
v_call: TRBV7-8; clone_size: -; j_call: TRBJ1-3; d_call: TRBD1; cdr3_nt: TGTGCCAGCAGCTTAGTAGGGGACAGGGGAGGAAACACCATATATTTT; cdr3_aa: CASSLVGDRGGNTIYF
v_call: TRBV15; clone_size: once; j_call: TRBJ1-5; d_call: -; cdr3_nt: TGTGCCACCAGCAGGGAACTGGACAACAATCAGCCCCAGCATTTT; cdr3_aa: CATSRELDNNQPQHF
v_call: TRBV10-3; clone_size: once; j_call: TRBJ2-5; d_call: TRBD1; cdr3_nt: TGTGCCATCAGCCCACAGGGGCTGCGGGAGACCCAGTACTTC; cdr3_aa: CAISPQGLRETQYF
v_call: TRBV9; clone_size: few; j_call: TRBJ2-1; d_call: TRBD2; cdr3_nt: TGTGCCAGCAGCGTAGGGCGGGGAGGGTTTAGTGAGCAGTTCTTC; cdr3_aa: CASSVGRGGFSEQFF
v_call: TRBV11-2; clone_size: once; j_call: TRBJ1-3; d_call: -; cdr3_nt: TGTGCCAGCAGCTTAGTAACTGGAAACACCATATATTTT; cdr3_aa: CASSLVTGNTIYF
v_call: TRBV10-2; clone_size: -; j_call: TRBJ2-7; d_call: -; cdr3_nt: TGCGCCAGCAGAAACAGGGCCTACGAGCAGTACTTC; cdr3_aa: CASRNRAYEQYF
v_call: TRBV19; clone_size: -; j_call: TRBJ1-1; d_call: TRBD1; cdr3_nt: TGTGCCAGTAGTATAGTGGACAGGGGGCCGAACACTGAAGCTTTCTTT; cdr3_aa: CASSIVDRGPNTEAFF
v_call: TRBV5-1; clone_size: -; j_call: TRBJ2-3; d_call: TRBD2; cdr3_nt: TGCGCCAGCAGCTCACCCCTGACTAGCGTGGCGGATACGCAGTATTTT; cdr3_aa: CASSSPLTSVADTQYF
v_call: TRBV29-1; clone_size: -; j_call: TRBJ1-2; d_call: -; cdr3_nt: TGCAGCGTTGAAGATCGTACCAGACTCGACGGCTACACCTTC; cdr3_aa: CSVEDRTRLDGYTF
v_call: TRBV28; clone_size: few; j_call: TRBJ1-4; d_call: TRBD1; cdr3_nt: TGTGCCAGCAGTAGAGGACAGGCACGCGAAAAACTGTTTTTT; cdr3_aa: CASSRGQAREKLFF
v_call: TRBV9; clone_size: few; j_call: TRBJ2-1; d_call: -; cdr3_nt: TGTGCCAGCAGCGTAGGACGGGTCCCCTACAATGAGCAGTTCTTC; cdr3_aa: CASSVGRVPYNEQFF
v_call: TRBV27; clone_size: -; j_call: TRBJ2-3; d_call: -; cdr3_nt: TGTGCCAGCAGTCAAGGGGTCCTACGCACAGATACGCAGTATTTT; cdr3_aa: CASSQGVLRTDTQYF
v_call: TRBV18; clone_size: -; j_call: TRBJ2-1; d_call: TRBD2; cdr3_nt: TGTGCCAGCTCAGGCAGACTAGCGGGAGGTGTGAATGAGCAGTTCTTC; cdr3_aa: CASSGRLAGGVNEQFF
v_call: TRBV28; clone_size: -; j_call: TRBJ1-5; d_call: -; cdr3_nt: TGTGCCAGCAGTTTAACAGTTCAGCCCCAGCATTTT; cdr3_aa: CASSLTVQPQHF
v_call: TRBV5-1; clone_size: -; j_call: TRBJ1-2; d_call: -; cdr3_nt: TGCGCCAGCAGCTTGGCTTCGACTTGGGGGGAGGACTATGGCTACACCTTC; cdr3_aa: CASSLASTWGEDYGYTF
v_call: TRBV6-6; clone_size: -; j_call: TRBJ2-1; d_call: -; cdr3_nt: TGTGCCAGCAGTTCGGCGGCCAATGAGCAGTTCTTC; cdr3_aa: CASSSAANEQFF
v_call: TRBV7-2; clone_size: -; j_call: TRBJ1-1; d_call: TRBD1; cdr3_nt: TGTGCCAGCAGCTTACCTCGACAGGGAAGTTGGTACACTGAAGCTTTCTTT; cdr3_aa: CASSLPRQGSWYTEAFF
v_call: TRBV11-2; clone_size: -; j_call: TRBJ2-7; d_call: -; cdr3_nt: TGTGCCAGCTCCATACCGGGGTCCTACGAGCAGTACTTC; cdr3_aa: CASSIPGSYEQYF
v_call: TRBV27; clone_size: -; j_call: TRBJ2-2; d_call: TRBD2; cdr3_nt: TGTGCCAGCACCCTGTTAGCGGGGGGGAAAAACACCGGGGAGCTGTTTTTT; cdr3_aa: CASTLLAGGKNTGELFF
v_call: TRBV28; clone_size: -; j_call: TRBJ2-7; d_call: -; cdr3_nt: TGTGCCAGCAGTCCGCCCGGCCCCCAAAAGGAGGAGCAGTACTTC; cdr3_aa: CASSPPGPQKEEQYF
v_call: TRBV6-5; clone_size: -; j_call: TRBJ1-2; d_call: TRBD1; cdr3_nt: TGTGCCAGCAGTTACATCGGACAGGGCGGACGTATAACCTTC; cdr3_aa: CASSYIGQGGRITF
v_call: TRBV27; clone_size: -; j_call: TRBJ2-1; d_call: TRBD2; cdr3_nt: TGTGCCAGCAGCCCCTCGGGACTAGCGTCCAGCTCCTACAATGAGCAGTTCTTC; cdr3_aa: CASSPSGLASSSYNEQFF
v_call: TRBV5-5; clone_size: -; j_call: TRBJ2-7; d_call: -; cdr3_nt: TGTGCCAGCAGCTACAGAACAGACGGCGAGCAGTACTTC; cdr3_aa: CASSYRTDGEQYF
v_call: TRBV18; clone_size: -; j_call: TRBJ1-3; d_call: -; cdr3_nt: TGTGCCAGCTCACCACAGGACACCTACTCTGGAAACACCATATATTTT; cdr3_aa: CASSPQDTYSGNTIYF
v_call: TRBV28; clone_size: -; j_call: TRBJ2-5; d_call: -; cdr3_nt: TGTGCCAGCAGGAACAGCTTCCAAGAGACCCAGTACTTC; cdr3_aa: CASRNSFQETQYF
v_call: TRBV19; clone_size: few; j_call: TRBJ2-7; d_call: -; cdr3_nt: TGTGCCAGTAGTATAAGTGACAGCTCCTACGAGCAGTACTTC; cdr3_aa: CASSISDSSYEQYF
v_call: TRBV11-2; clone_size: few; j_call: TRBJ2-2; d_call: TRBD2; cdr3_nt: TGTGCCAGCAGCTCCCTCATGCGGCAGGGGACTAGCAAAGCCGGGGAGCTGTTTTTT; cdr3_aa: CASSSLMRQGTSKAGELFF
v_call: TRBV19; clone_size: -; j_call: TRBJ2-1; d_call: TRBD2; cdr3_nt: TGTGCCAGTAGTTCCGAGCGGGAGGATGAGCAGTTCTTC; cdr3_aa: CASSSEREDEQFF
v_call: TRBV5-6; clone_size: once; j_call: TRBJ2-1; d_call: -; cdr3_nt: TGTGCCAGCAGCTTGGGCGGGTCAGCACCGTACCCCCACAATGAGCAGTTCTTC; cdr3_aa: CASSLGGSAPYPHNEQFF
v_call: TRBV5-1; clone_size: few; j_call: TRBJ2-7; d_call: -; cdr3_nt: TGCGCCAGCAGCAAATACAGGGGGGGTTCCTACGAGCAGTACTTC; cdr3_aa: CASSKYRGGSYEQYF